The 30 T cell receptor beta chains below were found in one sample sequenced in a study of early T cells in non-severe SARS-CoV-2 infection. TCRdb re-analysed the 5' RACE reads in MiXCR, keeping a single row per CDR3 protein. The repertoire includes 50,000 or so distinct CDR3 sequences, around 14% of them detected once, and about 9.1% sits in the top ten. Sample: whole blood, taken at baseline. The receptors derive from an adult who was a healthcare worker with PCR-confirmed SARS-CoV-2 infection or an uninfected control (not recorded which).

This clonotype has more than one count but fewer than ten. The chain recombines TRBV12-3 or TRBV12-4 with TRBJ1-4; D gene unclear. Trimming shortened V by 2 bases and J by 8 bases, and 12 bases separated the two germline ends. This CDR3 spans 14 amino acids. The CDR3 reads CASSLSGRGEKLFF. CDR3 nucleotides: TGTGCCAGCAGTTTAAGTGGGAGAGGGGAAAAACTGTTTTTT.

Many counts were recorded for this clonotype. V gene TRBV10-3 combines with J gene TRBJ1-2, with 10 bases matching TRBD1. This CDR3 spans 14 amino acids. Trimming removed 5 bases from V and 7 bases from J; junction bases left unmatched: 7. Germline values: CDR1 ENHRY, CDR2 SYGVKD. The CDR3 is CAISYDRGRAGYTF. CDR3 sequence (DNA): TGTGCCATCAGTTATGACAGGGGGCGGGCTGGCTACACCTTC.

There are a few counts of this clonotype. The chain couples TRBV5-6 to TRBJ1-2, with D possibly TRBD1 on 6 matching bases. Trimming pared 5 bases from V and 8 bases from J, leaving 16 bases between. Germline V gene sequence: CDR1 SGHDT, CDR2 YYEEEE. The CDR3 is 13 amino acids. The CDR3 here is CASRPTGNRGYTF. The CDR3 coding sequence is TGTGCCAGCAGACCCACAGGGAATCGCGGCTACACCTTC.

This clonotype was observed at least ten times. This chain links TRBV7-2 with TRBJ1-6; D is perhaps TRBD1 (6 bases). The CDR3 spans 14 residues. Germline CDR1 SGHTA, CDR2 FQGNSA. Deletions cut 3 bases from V and 7 bases from J, with 10 bases between. CDR3 residues: CASSLDSQNSPLHF. CDR3 sequence (DNA): TGTGCCAGCAGCTTGGACAGCCAAAATTCACCCCTCCACTTT.

This sequence joins TRBV5-1 and TRBJ2-2; D is tentatively TRBD1 or TRBD2 (5 bases each). Germline CDR1 reads SGHRS; CDR2 reads YFSETQ. There are 13 residues in the CDR3. Trimming took off 7 bases at V and 1 base at J, with 8 bases between the two ends. CDR3 nucleotide sequence: TGCGCCAGCGGGGCGGGGAACACCGGGGAGCTGTTTTTT. It codes for CASGAGNTGELFF.

This rearrangement joins TRBV29-1 to TRBJ2-1; weak D call: TRBD1 (7 bases). This CDR3 contains 14 residues. V dropped 4 bases and J dropped 7 bases, with 17 bases sitting between them. Germline V gives CDR1 SQVTM, CDR2 ANQGSEA. Here the CDR3 DNA reads TGCAGCGTTGTCCGGGACTCCAGGGGGAATGAGCAGTTCTTC. The encoded protein is CSVVRDSRGNEQFF.

This clonotype was picked up a small number of times. The V call is TRBV7-3, the J call TRBJ2-3; 11 nucleotides line up with TRBD2. J gave up 4 bases and V 6 bases, and 3 bases lay outside the gene matches. The germline V gene encodes CDR1 SGHTA and CDR2 FQGTGA. The CDR3 is made up of 14 amino acids. The CDR3 protein is CASRLAGGSDTQYF. CDR3 nucleotides: TGTGCCAGCAGGCTAGCGGGAGGCTCAGATACGCAGTATTTT.

The J gene is TRBJ1-4, the V gene TRBV29-1, with D maybe TRBD1 (6 bases). Trimming took off 4 bases at V and 7 bases at J, with 16 bases between the two ends. CDR1 and CDR2 from the germline V gene are SQVTM and ANQGSEA. The CDR3 consists of 14 residues. The CDR3 here is CSVAWGQPLEKLFF. The CDR3 DNA follows: TGCAGCGTTGCTTGGGGGCAGCCACTTGAAAAACTGTTTTTT. Full variable domain (missing parts from reference TRBV29-1 and TRBJ1-4): SAVISQKPSRDICQRGTSLTIQCQVDSQVTMMFWYRQQPGQSLTLIATANQGSEATYESGFVIDKFPISRPNLTFSTLTVSNMSPEDSSIYLCSVAWGQPLEKLFFGSGTQLSVL.

This clonotype came up many times. The chain links TRBV28 to TRBJ1-4, with D perhaps matching TRBD1 (5 bases). Germline loops: CDR1 MDHEN, CDR2 SYDVKM. The V end lost 6 bases, the J end lost 7 bases, and 18 bases lay between the germline ends. The CDR3 is 15 amino acids. The CDR3 spells CASSNTGTRGEKLFF. In nucleotides, the CDR3 is TGTGCCAGCAGCAATACCGGGACTCGGGGTGAAAAACTGTTTTTT.

This clonotype was picked up a small number of times. The V and J genes are TRBV20-1 and TRBJ1-3; 11 bases are a match to TRBD1. This CDR3 is built from 16 residues. V trimming: 4 bases; J trimming: 1 base; junction bases outside the gene matches: 6. Germline CDR1 is DFQATT and CDR2 is SNEGSKA (reference sequence). The DNA for the CDR3 is TGCAGTGCTAAGGACAGGGGGCGAGGATCTGGAAACACCATATATTTT. This codes for CSAKDRGRGSGNTIYF.

The sample holds many counts of this clonotype. The chain uses TRBV4-1 and TRBJ1-1; D not certain. Germline-derived CDR1 and CDR2 are MGHRA and YSYEKL. With 2 bases removed from V and 1 base from J, the gap between germline ends came to 8 bases. The CDR3 runs to 14 residues. The CDR3 reads CASSQRSGNTEAFF. The CDR3 DNA reads as TGCGCCAGCAGCCAAAGGTCAGGGAACACTGAAGCTTTCTTT.

Many counts were recorded for this clonotype. This sequence joins TRBV7-3 and TRBJ2-1; 7 nucleotides align to TRBD1. CDR1 SGHTA and CDR2 FQGTGA come from the germline V gene. The trim removed 1 base at V and 2 bases at J, leaving 5 bases unmatched. The CDR3 covers 16 residues. DNA for the CDR3: TGTGCCAGCAGCTTAAGACAGGGCGCTACCTACAATGAGCAGTTCTTC. It yields the protein CASSLRQGATYNEQFF. Full variable domain (remainder filled in from reference TRBV7-3 and TRBJ2-1): GAGVSQTPSNKVTEKGKYVELRCDPISGHTALYWYRQSLGQGPEFLIYFQGTGAADDSGLPNDRFFAVRPEGSVSTLKIQRTERGDSAVYLCASSLRQGATYNEQFFGPGTRLTVL.

This clonotype was seen only a few times. The chain carries TRBV29-1 and TRBJ2-1; D remains ambiguous. Germline values: CDR1 SQVTM, CDR2 ANQGSEA. The CDR3 is made up of 13 amino acids. Trimming cost V 3 bases and J 6 bases, with 12 bases left between them. CDR3 sequence reads: CSVDGPYSNEQFF. CDR3 bases: TGCAGCGTTGATGGTCCCTACTCCAATGAGCAGTTCTTC.

The rearrangement uses TRBV7-9 and TRBJ2-3, with no clear D. Per the germline V gene, CDR1 is SEHNR and CDR2 is FQNEAQ (reference sequence). CDR3 length: 14 amino acids. V lost 1 base, J lost 6 bases, and 11 bases lay in between. The CDR3 DNA reads as TGTGCCAGCAGCTTAGAAGTGTTGGCGGATACGCAGTATTTT. This sequence encodes CASSLEVLADTQYF.

This clonotype was detected a few times. The chain uses TRBV7-6 and TRBJ2-3, with D uncertain. This CDR3 comprises 13 residues. Germline V gene lookup returns CDR1 SGHVS and CDR2 FNYEAQ. The V gene lost 1 base and the J gene lost 4 bases, with 6 bases spanning the gap. The CDR3 nucleotides read TGTGCCAGCAGCTTAGACGTCCCAGATACGCAGTATTTT. Translation: CASSLDVPDTQYF. Filled out from reference TRBV7-6 and TRBJ2-3, the complete variable domain reads GAGVSQSPRYKVTKRGQDVALRCDPISGHVSLYWYRQALGQGPEFLTYFNYEAQQDKSGLPNDRFSAERPEGSISTLTIQRTEQRDSAMYRCASSLDVPDTQYFGPGTRLTVL.

The V call is TRBV18, the J call TRBJ2-3, with 9 nucleotides matching TRBD2. V gave up 2 bases and J gave up 5 bases; unmatched junction bases: 8. The germline gives CDR1 KGHSH, CDR2 LQKENI. CDR3 size: 16 residues. The CDR3: CASSPMGTSIGDTQYF. CDR3 bases: TGTGCCAGCTCACCAATGGGGACTAGCATCGGAGATACGCAGTATTTT.

This rearrangement joins TRBV6-1 to TRBJ1-1, with D uncertain. Germline V gene sequence: CDR1 MNHNS, CDR2 SASEGT. V was trimmed by 2 bases and J by 0 bases, leaving 7 bases between them. This CDR3 comprises 14 residues. For the CDR3, the DNA is TGTGCCAGCAGTGAACAGACAATGAACACTGAAGCTTTCTTT. Translating it yields CASSEQTMNTEAFF.

This clonotype was counted ten times or more. V gene TRBV5-1 combines with J gene TRBJ2-5, with D perhaps TRBD2 (6 bases). The CDR3 is made up of 13 amino acids. CDR1 SGHRS and CDR2 YFSETQ come from the germline V gene. Trimming pared 4 bases from V and 2 bases from J, leaving 9 bases between. The CDR3 region has the DNA TGCGCCAGCAGCCGGGGGAGGCAAGAGACCCAGTACTTC. This sequence encodes CASSRGRQETQYF.

This clonotype has ten or more counts. The rearrangement links TRBV20-1 to TRBJ2-1, with D possibly being TRBD2 (6 bases). Germline lookup yields CDR1 DFQATT and CDR2 SNEGSKA (reference sequence). CDR3 length equals 15 residues. V lost 7 bases and J 4 bases, leaving 20 bases between the germline ends. The CDR3, as DNA: TGCAGTGTTCAGGGAGCCGGGAGAGTTTACAATGAGCAGTTCTTC. Translation: CSVQGAGRVYNEQFF.

Turning to this clonotype: Just one base apart from a much larger clone, this may be a read error. The chain links TRBV7-6 to TRBJ1-3, with 9 bases aligning to TRBD1. Germline V CDR1 and CDR2: SGHVS, FNYEAQ. The CDR3 spans 15 residues. In DNA, the CDR3 is TGTGCCAGCAGCGCGGGACAGGGCTCTAGAAACACCATATATTTT. This codes for CASSAGQGSRNTIYF.

In this sample, this clonotype is medium-sized. The V and J genes are TRBV5-5 and TRBJ2-7, with D perhaps matching TRBD1 or TRBD2 (5 bases each). This CDR3 region has 15 residues. CDR1 SGHKS and CDR2 YYEKEE come from the germline V gene (reference sequence). V was shortened by 4 bases and J by 2 bases, with 16 bases between the two germline ends. The CDR3 is CASSGPRDLPYEQYF. The CDR3 DNA reads as TGTGCCAGCAGCGGGCCCCGGGACCTCCCCTACGAGCAGTACTTC.

This clonotype came up a few times. This chain uses TRBV12-3 or TRBV12-4 with TRBJ1-5, with 7 nucleotides matching TRBD1. The CDR3 is made up of 13 amino acids. V trimming: 6 bases; J trimming: 6 bases; junction bases outside the gene matches: 5. CDR3 amino acids: CASRGQDVQPQHF. As DNA, the CDR3 is TGTGCCAGCAGAGGACAGGATGTTCAGCCCCAGCATTTT.

V is TRBV30 and J is TRBJ2-7; the D call may be TRBD1 or TRBD2 (6 bases each). Per germline, CDR1 GTSNPN and CDR2 SVGIG (reference sequence). The CDR3 covers 13 residues. V shed 3 bases and J shed 3 bases, with 12 bases lying between them. CDR3 loop: CAWRGGRDYEQYF. The CDR3, as DNA: TGTGCCTGGAGGGGGGGCAGAGACTACGAGCAGTACTTC.

This clonotype was counted a few times. The chain joins TRBV7-2 to TRBJ1-3; D remains unclear. V lost 5 bases and J lost 8, with 10 bases in between. Germline assignment: CDR1 SGHTA and CDR2 FQGNSA. The CDR3 is made up of 12 amino acids. The CDR3 here is CASSGWGDTIYF. The CDR3 region has the DNA TGTGCCAGCAGCGGATGGGGAGACACCATATATTTT.

The chain uses TRBV7-8 and TRBJ2-1, with D maybe TRBD2 (6 bases). Germline V gene lookup returns CDR1 SGHVS and CDR2 FQNEAQ. V was clipped by 1 base and J by 0 bases, with 10 bases between them. The CDR3 consists of 16 residues. CDR3 nucleotide sequence: TGTGCCAGCAGCTTAGAGGTGCGGGGCTCCTACAATGAGCAGTTCTTC. It yields the protein CASSLEVRGSYNEQFF.

The chain links TRBV10-2 to TRBJ2-2, with TRBD2 identical over 7 bases. V shed 8 bases and J 1 base; nucleotides not matched to a gene: 4. The germline CDR1 and CDR2 sequences are WSHSY and SAAADI. This CDR3 region has 14 residues. The CDR3 loop is CASLLAVNTGELFF. The CDR3 coding sequence is TGCGCCAGCTTGCTAGCGGTGAACACCGGGGAGCTGTTTTTT.

This clonotype was seen a few times. The CDR3 spells CASSLGRAATGELFF. In nucleotides, the CDR3 is TGTGCCAGCAGTTTAGGGAGGGCCGCCACCGGGGAGCTGTTTTTT. The chain employs TRBV12-3 or TRBV12-4 and TRBJ2-2; perhaps TRBD2 as D (6 bases). The CDR3 totals 15 residues. V was cut by 1 base and J by 4 bases, with 10 bases left in between.

CDR3 amino acids: CASSELGWADTGELFF. In nucleotides, the CDR3 is TGTGCCAGCAGTGAATTAGGGTGGGCAGACACCGGGGAGCTGTTTTTT. The rearrangement links TRBV25-1 to TRBJ2-2, with unresolved D. This CDR3 region has 16 residues. Germline V gives CDR1 MGHDK, CDR2 SYGVNS. Between the trimmed V and J ends, which lost 1 base and 3 bases, there was a span of 12 bases.

This clonotype was observed a handful of times. The rearrangement uses TRBV29-1 and TRBJ2-7, with 11 bases fitting TRBD1. CDR1 is SQVTM and CDR2 is ANQGSEA in the germline V gene. V was clipped by 6 bases and J by 3 bases; unmatched bases: 7. The CDR3 has 14 amino acids. CDR3 coding DNA: TGCAGCGTCGCTGGACAGGGGGCGTTCTACGAGCAGTACTTC. Amino acids: CSVAGQGAFYEQYF.

In its sample, this clonotype was seen once. The J gene is TRBJ2-4, the V gene TRBV12-3 or TRBV12-4; D may be TRBD1 (5 bases). The V gene lost 2 bases and the J gene lost 6 bases, with 8 bases spanning the gap. This CDR3 comprises 13 residues. The CDR3 spells CASSLPGLNIQYF. The CDR3 coding sequence is TGTGCCAGCAGTTTACCAGGGCTAAACATTCAGTACTTC.